The 11 T cell receptor beta chains in this list originate from one sample, sequenced in a study of blood T cell repertoires in COVID-19. TCRdb keeps only in-frame clones here, not all; method: immunoSEQ multiplex PCR. The table lists approximately 450,000 clones, over 75% of them singletons. The material sequenced was PBMCs or T cells enriched from blood (not recorded which). The origin of the receptors is a man aged 25-45 years who had recovered from COVID-19.

The J gene is TRBJ2-5, the V gene TRBV18; TRBD2 might be the D (6 bases). Germline CDR1 and CDR2: KGHSH and LQKENI. This CDR3 is built from 14 residues. V was clipped by 0 bases and J by 5 bases, with 10 bases between them. In DNA, the CDR3 is TGTGCCAGCTCACCACCGTCTGGAGGGGAGACCCAGTACTTC. Residues: CASSPPSGGETQYF.

V is TRBV6-2 or TRBV6-3 and J is TRBJ1-5, with a weak D call TRBD1 (5 bases). Germline V gene data show CDR1 as MNHEY and CDR2 as SVGEGT. V was clipped by 0 bases and J by 3 bases, with 9 bases between them. This CDR3 spans 15 amino acids. Here the CDR3 reads CASSYSTVFNQPQHF. CDR3 DNA sequence: TGTGCCAGCAGTTACTCGACAGTCTTCAATCAGCCCCAGCATTTT.

The chain recombines TRBV10-3 with TRBJ2-2, with D maybe TRBD1 (5 bases). The V end was cut by 11 bases, the J end by 7 bases, with 17 bases between. The CDR3 contains 13 residues. Germline CDR1 is ENHRY and CDR2 is SYGVKD. CDR3 in DNA: TGTGCCGGAAAAAATCTCCAGGGCGGGGAGCTGTTTTTT. Protein: CAGKNLQGGELFF.

V gene TRBV7-9 combines with J gene TRBJ1-5; a weak D match, TRBD1 (6 bases). Trimming removed 3 bases from V and 3 bases from J, with 12 bases in between. The CDR3 extends over 15 amino acids. Per germline, CDR1 SEHNR and CDR2 FQNEAQ (reference sequence). The CDR3 nucleotides read TGTGCCAGCAGCTTCGAGGGGGGGTACAATCAGCCCCAGCATTTT. The encoded protein is CASSFEGGYNQPQHF.

The J gene is TRBJ2-7, the V gene TRBV18, with D tentatively TRBD1 (5 bases). Trimming shortened V by 4 bases and J by 12 bases, and 13 bases separated the two germline ends. This CDR3 comprises 11 residues. Germline V CDR1 and CDR2: KGHSH, LQKENI. This CDR3 reads CASSLGAHGYF. CDR3 DNA sequence: TGTGCCAGCTCACTAGGGGCCCACGGGTACTTC.

This rearrangement joins TRBV7-8 to TRBJ1-1; 7 nucleotides match TRBD1. The CDR3 has 16 amino acids. J was trimmed by 5 bases and V by 0 bases; bases with no gene match: 9. The V gene's germline CDR1 is SGHVS and CDR2 FQNEAQ. In DNA, the CDR3 is TGTGCCAGCAGCTTAGCGAAAGTTAGGGGGCGTACTGAAGCTTTCTTT. The encoded protein is CASSLAKVRGRTEAFF. Full variable domain (outside the CDR3, taken from reference TRBV7-8 and TRBJ1-1): GAGVSQSPRYKVAKRGQDVALRCDPISGHVSLFWYQQALGQGPEFLTYFQNEAQLDKSGLPSDRFFAERPEGSVSTLKIQRTQQEDSAVYLCASSLAKVRGRTEAFFGQGTRLTVV.

The chain links TRBV27 to TRBJ2-7, with D perhaps TRBD2 (6 bases). The length of the CDR3 is 14 residues. The germline CDR1 and CDR2 sequences are MNHEY and SMNVEV (reference sequence). V was shortened by 4 bases and J by 4 bases, with 14 bases between the two germline ends. In DNA, the CDR3 is TGTGCCAGCAGTTCTGGGAGGTATGGTTACGAGCAGTACTTC. Amino acid sequence: CASSSGRYGYEQYF.

The V gene is TRBV7-9, the J gene TRBJ2-1; 8 nucleotides match TRBD1. Trimming removed 3 bases from V and 9 bases from J; junction bases left unmatched: 10. Per germline, CDR1 SEHNR and CDR2 FQNEAQ (reference sequence). The CDR3 is 15 residues long. The CDR3 loop is CASSFRGDRGTEQFF. For the CDR3, the DNA is TGTGCCAGCAGCTTCAGGGGCGACAGGGGCACTGAGCAGTTCTTC.

J is TRBJ2-1 and V is TRBV20-1; 9 bases are shared with TRBD2. Germline V gene lookup returns CDR1 DFQATT and CDR2 SNEGSKA (reference sequence). After removal of 3 bases from V and 5 bases from J, the junction contained 8 bases not matched to a gene. The CDR3 extends over 15 amino acids. The CDR3 bases are TGCAGTGCTAGTGGCCCTAGCGGGGATAACAATGAGCAGTTCTTC. As protein: CSASGPSGDNNEQFF.

This sequence joins TRBV24-1 and TRBJ2-2, with D unclear. This CDR3 spans 14 amino acids. Trimming removed 4 bases at V and 4 bases at J, with 9 bases between. Germline CDR1 KGHDR, CDR2 SFDVKD. This CDR3 reads CATSEVAGTGELFF. CDR3 bases: TGTGCCACCAGTGAGGTTGCAGGCACCGGGGAGCTGTTTTTT.

The chain recombines TRBV15 with TRBJ2-7; D is unclear. Trimming removed 3 bases at V and 4 bases at J, with 4 bases between. Germline CDR1 LNHNV, CDR2 YYDKDF (reference sequence). The CDR3 sequence is 11 residues long. The CDR3 DNA follows: TGTGCCACCAGCAGCCGGTACGAGCAGTACTTC. Residues: CATSSRYEQYF.